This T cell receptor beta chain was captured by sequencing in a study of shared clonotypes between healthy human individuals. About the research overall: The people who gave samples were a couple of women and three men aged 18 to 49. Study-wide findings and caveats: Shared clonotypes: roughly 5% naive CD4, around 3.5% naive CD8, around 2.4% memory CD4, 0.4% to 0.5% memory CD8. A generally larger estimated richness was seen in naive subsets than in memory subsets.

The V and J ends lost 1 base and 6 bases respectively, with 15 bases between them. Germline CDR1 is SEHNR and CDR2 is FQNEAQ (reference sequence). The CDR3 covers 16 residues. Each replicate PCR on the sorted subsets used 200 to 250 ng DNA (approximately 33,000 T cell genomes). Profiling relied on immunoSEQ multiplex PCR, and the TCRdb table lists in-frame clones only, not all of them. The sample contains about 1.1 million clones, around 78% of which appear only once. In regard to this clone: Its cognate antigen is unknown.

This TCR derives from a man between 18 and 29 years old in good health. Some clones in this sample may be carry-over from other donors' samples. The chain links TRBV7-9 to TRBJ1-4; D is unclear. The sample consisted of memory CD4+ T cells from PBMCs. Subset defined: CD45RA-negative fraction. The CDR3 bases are TGTGCCAGCAGCTTAGGATTTCCCGGTGGGGATGAAAAACTGTTTTTT. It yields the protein CASSLGFPGGDEKLFF.